The clone carrying this TCR beta chain was observed a single time. Germline loops: CDR1 SGHNT, CDR2 YYREEE (reference sequence). The CDR3 loop spans 15 amino acids. The ends lost 2 bases at V and 2 bases at J; junction bases unmatched: 2. The data originate from a study of T cell changes during pregnancy in multiple sclerosis. Generated by immunoSEQ multiplex PCR, the TCRdb table keeps only in-frame clones and is missing some. Of roughly 32,000 clones listed, roughly 89% were seen once; the top ten hold 3% to 5%. The specimen was CD8+ T cells from peripheral blood mononuclear cells, collected in the second trimester of pregnancy. The source of this sequence is a female donor in good health, enrolled as a control in a pregnancy study. The rearrangement joins TRBV5-4 to TRBJ2-4; 9 positions match TRBD1. In DNA form, the CDR3 reads TGTGCCAGCAGCTTAGGACAGGGGTCCAAAAACATTCAGTACTTC. This encodes CASSLGQGSKNIQYF.